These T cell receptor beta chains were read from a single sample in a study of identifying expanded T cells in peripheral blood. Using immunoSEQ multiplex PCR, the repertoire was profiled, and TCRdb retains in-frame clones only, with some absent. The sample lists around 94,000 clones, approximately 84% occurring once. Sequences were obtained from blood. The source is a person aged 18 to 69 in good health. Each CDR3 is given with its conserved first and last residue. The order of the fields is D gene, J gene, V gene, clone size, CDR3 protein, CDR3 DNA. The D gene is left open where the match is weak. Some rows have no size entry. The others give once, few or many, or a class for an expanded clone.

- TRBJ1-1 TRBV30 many CAWSVGRNTEAFF TGTGCCTGGAGTGTCGGACGGAACACTGAAGCTTTCTTT
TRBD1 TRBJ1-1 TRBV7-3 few CASSKGANTEAFF TGTGCCAGCAGCAAGGGGGCCAACACTGAAGCTTTCTTT
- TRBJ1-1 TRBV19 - CASSQQGRRLNTEAFF TGTGCCAGTAGTCAACAGGGTAGGCGGTTAAACACTGAAGCTTTCTTT
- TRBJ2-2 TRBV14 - CASSKQISARELFF TGTGCCAGCAGCAAACAGATCAGCGCAAGGGAGCTGTTTTTT
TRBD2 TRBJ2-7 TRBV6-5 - CASSAYERGYEQYF TGTGCCAGCAGTGCTTACGAGCGGGGCTACGAGCAGTACTTC
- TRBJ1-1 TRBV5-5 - CASSFKAGTGVGAFF TGTGCCAGCAGCTTCAAGGCAGGGACTGGGGTGGGAGCTTTCTTT
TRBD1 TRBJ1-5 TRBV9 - CASSPGQGRQPQHF TGTGCCAGCAGCCCGGGACAGGGGAGGCAGCCCCAGCATTTT
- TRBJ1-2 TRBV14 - CASSQYVGGDSDGGYTF TGTGCCAGCAGCCAGTATGTCGGTGGGGACTCGGATGGGGGCTACACCTTC
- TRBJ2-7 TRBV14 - CASSQTIEYPRYEQYF TGTGCCAGCAGCCAAACCATAGAGTACCCGCGGTACGAGCAGTACTTC
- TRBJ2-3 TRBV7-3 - CASSLLGWGDTQYF TGTGCCAGCAGCTTACTAGGGTGGGGAGATACGCAGTATTTT
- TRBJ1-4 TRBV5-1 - CASSPNTGPDEKLFF TGCGCCAGCAGCCCCAACACGGGCCCAGATGAAAAACTGTTTTTT
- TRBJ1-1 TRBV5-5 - CASSFRGSWNTEAFF TGTGCCAGCAGCTTCCGAGGAAGTTGGAACACTGAAGCTTTCTTT
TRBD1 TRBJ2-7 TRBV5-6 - CASSLGGGRYEQYF TGTGCCAGCAGCTTGGGAGGGGGCAGGTACGAGCAGTACTTC
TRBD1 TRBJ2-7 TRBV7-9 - CASSLFDRGAYEQYF TGTGCCAGCAGCTTATTTGACAGGGGGGCCTACGAGCAGTACTTC
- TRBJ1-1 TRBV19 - CASSSSSGFRGEAFF TGTGCCAGTAGTTCCTCCTCAGGGTTTAGGGGTGAAGCTTTCTTT
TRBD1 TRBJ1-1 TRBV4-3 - CASSPDRGNTEAFF TGCGCCAGCAGCCCTGACAGGGGGAATACTGAAGCTTTCTTT
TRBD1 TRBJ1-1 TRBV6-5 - CASSQGQLNTEAFF TGTGCCAGCAGTCAGGGACAGCTGAACACTGAAGCTTTCTTT
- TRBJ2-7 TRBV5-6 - CASSTETSSYEQYF TGTGCCAGCAGCACCGAGACTAGCTCCTACGAGCAGTACTTC
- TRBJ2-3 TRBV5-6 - CASSQMGETTDTQYF TGTGCCAGCAGCCAAATGGGGGAAACCACAGATACGCAGTATTTT
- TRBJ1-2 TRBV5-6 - CASSFQENDGYTF TGTGCCAGCAGCTTTCAGGAGAATGATGGCTACACCTTC
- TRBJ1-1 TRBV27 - CASSFVFPGARTEAFF TGTGCCAGCAGTTTTGTTTTTCCGGGTGCCCGGACTGAAGCTTTCTTT
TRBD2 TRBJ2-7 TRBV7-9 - CASSPGLAGYEQYF TGTGCCAGCAGTCCTGGACTAGCAGGCTACGAGCAGTACTTC
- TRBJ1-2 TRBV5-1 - CASHLGSPDAYGYTF TGCGCCAGCCACTTAGGGTCGCCGGACGCCTATGGCTACACCTTC
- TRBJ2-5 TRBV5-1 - CASSLGSGETQYF TGCGCCAGCAGCTTGGGCTCGGGGGAGACCCAGTACTTC
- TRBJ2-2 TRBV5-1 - CASSLLPGQNTGELFF TGCGCCAGCAGCTTATTGCCGGGACAGAACACCGGGGAGCTGTTTTTT
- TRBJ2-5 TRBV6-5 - CASSYFGGRLETQYF TGTGCCAGCAGTTACTTTGGGGGGCGCTTAGAGACCCAGTACTTC
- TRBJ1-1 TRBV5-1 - CASSAREENTEAFF TGCGCCAGCAGCGCTAGGGAAGAGAACACTGAAGCTTTCTTT
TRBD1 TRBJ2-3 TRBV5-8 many CASRPRGHTDTQYF TGTGCCTCTAGGCCCAGGGGGCACACAGATACGCAGTATTTT
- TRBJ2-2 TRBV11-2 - CASSKSTGHLNTGELFF TGTGCCAGCAGCAAATCGACAGGCCACCTGAACACCGGGGAGCTGTTTTTT
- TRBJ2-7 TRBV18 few CASSPAPGKQYF TGTGCCAGCTCACCAGCCCCGGGAAAGCAGTACTTC
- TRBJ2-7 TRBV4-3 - CASSQVPPGGTLRGSYEQYF TGCGCCAGCAGCCAAGTCCCTCCTGGGGGGACGCTTAGGGGCTCCTACGAGCAGTACTTC
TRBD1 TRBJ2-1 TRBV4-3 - CASSQERGTGLANEQFF TGCGCCAGCAGCCAAGAGCGGGGGACAGGGCTGGCCAATGAGCAGTTCTTC
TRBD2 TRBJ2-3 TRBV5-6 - CASSLGGTTSTDTQYF TGTGCCAGCAGCTTGGGAGGGACTACAAGCACAGATACGCAGTATTTT
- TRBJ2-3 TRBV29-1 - CSVEGSSTSTDTQYF TGCAGCGTTGAAGGTAGCAGTACTAGCACAGATACGCAGTATTTT
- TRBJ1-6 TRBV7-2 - CASSSSGTENSPLHF TGTGCCAGCAGCTCCTCGGGGACTGAGAATTCACCCCTCCACTTT
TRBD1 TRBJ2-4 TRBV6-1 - CASSVGTGRYIQYF TGTGCCAGCAGTGTAGGGACAGGGAGGTACATTCAGTACTTC
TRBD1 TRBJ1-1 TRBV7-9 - CASSTGQGSGTEAFF TGTGCCAGCAGCACCGGACAGGGATCAGGGACTGAAGCTTTCTTT